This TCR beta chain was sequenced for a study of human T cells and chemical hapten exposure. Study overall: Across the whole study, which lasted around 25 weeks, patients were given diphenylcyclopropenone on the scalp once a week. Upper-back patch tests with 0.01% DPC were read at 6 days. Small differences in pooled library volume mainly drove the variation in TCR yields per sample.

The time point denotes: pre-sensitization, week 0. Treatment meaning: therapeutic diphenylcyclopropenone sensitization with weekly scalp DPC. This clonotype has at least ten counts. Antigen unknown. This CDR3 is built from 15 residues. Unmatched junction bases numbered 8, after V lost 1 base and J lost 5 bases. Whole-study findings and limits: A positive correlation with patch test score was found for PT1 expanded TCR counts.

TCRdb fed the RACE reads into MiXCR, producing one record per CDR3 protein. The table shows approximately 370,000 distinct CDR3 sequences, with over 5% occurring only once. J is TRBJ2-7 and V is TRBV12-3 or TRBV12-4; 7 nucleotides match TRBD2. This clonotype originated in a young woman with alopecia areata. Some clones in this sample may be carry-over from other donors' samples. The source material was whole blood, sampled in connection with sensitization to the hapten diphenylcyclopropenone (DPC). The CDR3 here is CASSLGFPAGNEQYF. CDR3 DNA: TGTGCCAGCAGTTTAGGTTTCCCAGCGGGGAACGAGCAGTACTTC.